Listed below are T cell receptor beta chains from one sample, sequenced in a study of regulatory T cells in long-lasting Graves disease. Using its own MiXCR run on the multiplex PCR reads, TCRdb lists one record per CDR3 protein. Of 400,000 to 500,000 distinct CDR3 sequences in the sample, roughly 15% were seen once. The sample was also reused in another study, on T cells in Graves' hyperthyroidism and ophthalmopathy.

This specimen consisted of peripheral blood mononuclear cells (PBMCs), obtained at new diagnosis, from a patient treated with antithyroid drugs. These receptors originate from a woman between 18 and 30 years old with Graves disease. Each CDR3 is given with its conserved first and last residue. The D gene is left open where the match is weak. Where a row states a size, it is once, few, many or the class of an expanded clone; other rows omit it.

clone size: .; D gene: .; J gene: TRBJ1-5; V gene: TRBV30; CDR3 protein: CAWTRQGGGQPQHF; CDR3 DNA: TGTGCCTGGACCCGGCAAGGGGGGGGTCAGCCCCAGCATTTT
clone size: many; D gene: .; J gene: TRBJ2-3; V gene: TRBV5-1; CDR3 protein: CASSVAINTDTQYF; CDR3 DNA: TGCGCCAGCAGCGTCGCAATCAACACAGATACGCAGTATTTT
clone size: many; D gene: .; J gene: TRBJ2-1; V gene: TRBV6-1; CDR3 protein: CASRQTYNEQFF; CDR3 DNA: TGTGCCAGTCGGCAAACCTACAATGAGCAGTTCTTC
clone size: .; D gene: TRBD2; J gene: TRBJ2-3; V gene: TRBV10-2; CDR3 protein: CASSEPRALRGSGDTQYF; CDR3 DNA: TGCGCCAGCAGTGAACCTCGGGCTCTACGCGGGAGTGGGGATACGCAGTATTTT
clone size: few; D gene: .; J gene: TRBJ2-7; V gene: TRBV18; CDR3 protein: CASSPEGRVSYEQYF; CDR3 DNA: TGTGCCAGCTCACCTGAGGGGCGGGTCTCCTACGAGCAGTACTTC
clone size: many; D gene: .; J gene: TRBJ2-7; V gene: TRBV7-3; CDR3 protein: CASSLRDEQYF; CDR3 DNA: TGTGCCAGCAGCTTACGGGACGAGCAGTACTTC
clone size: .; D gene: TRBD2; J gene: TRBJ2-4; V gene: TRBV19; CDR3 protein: CASTTGGLAGGKGYNEQYF; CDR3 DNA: TGTGCCAGTACCACCGGGGGACTAGCGGGAGGGAAAGGGTACAATGAGCAGTACTTC
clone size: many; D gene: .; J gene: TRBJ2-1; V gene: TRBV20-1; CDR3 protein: CSAREWSQGIGEQFF; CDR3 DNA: TGCAGTGCTAGAGAATGGTCTCAAGGGATTGGTGAGCAGTTCTTC
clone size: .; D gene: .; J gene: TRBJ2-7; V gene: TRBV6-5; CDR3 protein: CASSSFRRETYEQYF; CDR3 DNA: TGTGCCAGCAGTTCATTTCGTCGGGAGACCTACGAGCAGTACTTC
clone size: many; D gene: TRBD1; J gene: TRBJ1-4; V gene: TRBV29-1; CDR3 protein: CSVTGTGFSNEKLFF; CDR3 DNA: TGCAGCGTGACCGGGACAGGGTTCAGTAATGAAAAACTGTTTTTT
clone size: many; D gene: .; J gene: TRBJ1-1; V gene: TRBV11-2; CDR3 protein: CASSPETEAFF; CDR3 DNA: TGTGCCAGCAGCCCCGAAACTGAAGCTTTCTTT
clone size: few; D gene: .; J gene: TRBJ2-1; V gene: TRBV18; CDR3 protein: CASSPLPRGATYNEQFF; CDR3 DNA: TGTGCCAGCTCACCCCTACCTCGGGGAGCGACCTACAATGAGCAGTTCTTC
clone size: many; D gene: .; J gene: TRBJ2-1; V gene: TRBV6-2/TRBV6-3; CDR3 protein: CASSYLSPGTYNEQFF; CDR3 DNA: TGTGCCAGCAGTTATCTATCGCCAGGGACCTACAATGAGCAGTTCTTC
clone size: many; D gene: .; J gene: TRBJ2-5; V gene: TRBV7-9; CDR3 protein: CASSPDRSRQETQYF; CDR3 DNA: TGTGCCAGCAGCCCCGACAGGTCGCGCCAAGAGACCCAGTACTTC
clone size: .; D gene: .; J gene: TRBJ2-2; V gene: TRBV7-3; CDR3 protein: CASSSIRLGGELFF; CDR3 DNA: TGTGCCAGCAGCTCAATCCGGCTGGGCGGGGAGCTGTTTTTT
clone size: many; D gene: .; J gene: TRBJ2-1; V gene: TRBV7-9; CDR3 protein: CASSLNSLGVTGGHNEQFF; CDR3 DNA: TGTGCCAGCAGCTTAAATTCATTGGGTGTCACAGGCGGGCACAATGAGCAGTTCTTC
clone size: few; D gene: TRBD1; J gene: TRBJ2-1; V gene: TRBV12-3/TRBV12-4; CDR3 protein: CASSSDRGRNNEQFF; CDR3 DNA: TGTGCCAGCAGTTCTGACAGGGGCAGGAACAATGAGCAGTTCTTC
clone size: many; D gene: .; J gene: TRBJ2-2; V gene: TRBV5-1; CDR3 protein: CASSWTRASTGELFF; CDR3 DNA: TGCGCCAGCAGCTGGACCAGGGCTAGCACCGGGGAGCTGTTTTTT
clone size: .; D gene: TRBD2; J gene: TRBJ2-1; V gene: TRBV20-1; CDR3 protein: CSAGSGLAGDVNEQFF; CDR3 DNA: TGCAGTGCCGGTAGCGGACTAGCGGGAGACGTCAATGAGCAGTTCTTC
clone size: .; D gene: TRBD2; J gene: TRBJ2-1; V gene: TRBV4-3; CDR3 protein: CASSQDAKRTSGVYNEQFF; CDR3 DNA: TGCGCCAGCAGCCAAGACGCGAAAAGGACTAGCGGAGTATACAATGAGCAGTTCTTC
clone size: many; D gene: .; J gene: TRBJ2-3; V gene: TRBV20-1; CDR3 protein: CSAPPARGDTQYF; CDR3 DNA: TGCAGTGCTCCTCCGGCCCGCGGAGATACGCAGTATTTT
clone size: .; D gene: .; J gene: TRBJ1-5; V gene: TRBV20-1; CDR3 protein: CSARDPGAFNQPQHF; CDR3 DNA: TGCAGTGCTAGAGATCCAGGGGCGTTCAATCAGCCCCAGCATTTT
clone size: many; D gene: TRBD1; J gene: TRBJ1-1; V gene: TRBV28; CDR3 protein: CASPPPTGLGLGTEAFF; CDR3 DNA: TGTGCCAGCCCTCCACCGACAGGGCTGGGATTAGGCACTGAAGCTTTCTTT
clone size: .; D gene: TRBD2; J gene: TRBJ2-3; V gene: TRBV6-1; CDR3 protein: CASSEMGGTSSTTDTQYF; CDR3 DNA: TGTGCCAGCAGTGAAATGGGAGGGACTAGCTCCACCACAGATACGCAGTATTTT
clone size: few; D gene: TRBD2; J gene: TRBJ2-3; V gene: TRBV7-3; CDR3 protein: CASSLPTRLAGGVTDTQYF; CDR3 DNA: TGTGCCAGCAGCTTACCCACCCGGCTAGCGGGAGGGGTGACAGATACGCAGTATTTT
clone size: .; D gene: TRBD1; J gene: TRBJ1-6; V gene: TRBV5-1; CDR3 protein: CASSLTGGERSPLHF; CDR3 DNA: TGCGCCAGCAGCTTGACAGGGGGCGAACGTTCACCCCTCCACTTT
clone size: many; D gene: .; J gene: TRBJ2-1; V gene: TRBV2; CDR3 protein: CASRDTDRDNEQFF; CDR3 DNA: TGTGCCAGCAGAGATACGGACAGAGACAATGAGCAGTTCTTC
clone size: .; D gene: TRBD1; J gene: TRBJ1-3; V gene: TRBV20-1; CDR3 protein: CSARVPGGSGEISGNTIYF; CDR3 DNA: TGCAGTGCTAGAGTACCAGGGGGCTCGGGGGAAATCTCTGGAAACACCATATATTTT
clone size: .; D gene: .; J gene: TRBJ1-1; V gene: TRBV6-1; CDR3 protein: CASSLKFPPGRNTEAFF; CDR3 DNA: TGTGCCAGCAGTCTAAAATTTCCCCCAGGGAGGAACACTGAAGCTTTCTTT
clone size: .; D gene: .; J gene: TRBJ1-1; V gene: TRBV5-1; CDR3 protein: CASSLTFGTEAFF; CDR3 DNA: TGCGCCAGCAGCTTAACCTTCGGCACTGAAGCTTTCTTT
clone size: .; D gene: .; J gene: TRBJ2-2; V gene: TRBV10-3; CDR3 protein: CAIFSSGELFF; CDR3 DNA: TGTGCCATCTTTAGTTCCGGGGAGCTGTTTTTT
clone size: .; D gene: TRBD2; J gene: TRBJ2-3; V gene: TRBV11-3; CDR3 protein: CASRPGLVTDTQYF; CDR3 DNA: TGTGCCAGCAGACCGGGACTAGTGACAGATACGCAGTATTTT
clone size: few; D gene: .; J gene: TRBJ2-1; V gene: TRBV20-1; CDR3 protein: CSAPSAGYNEQFF; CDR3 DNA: TGCAGTGCCCCCAGCGCCGGCTACAATGAGCAGTTCTTC